The present T cell receptor beta chain was sequenced within a study of blood T cell dynamics during melanoma immunotherapy. Study-wide background: Metastatic melanoma patients received first-line pembrolizumab or nivolumab plus ipilimumab. Broader study findings: It remained unknown if the driving T cell clones were melanoma-specific.

Sequenced by immunoSEQ multiplex PCR; TCRdb stores in-frame clones only, minus some. The sample lists under 20,000 clones; around nine tenths were seen once. Time point meaning: week 3, after first cycle of checkpoint inhibitor. On this clone itself: Its antigen is undetermined.

Germline loops: CDR1 SGHNT, CDR2 YENEEA. The CDR3 totals 13 residues. Trimming took off 1 base at V and 2 bases at J, with 5 bases between the two ends. The source was blood, collected from a patient treated with checkpoint blockade. V gene TRBV11-3 combines with J gene TRBJ1-1; D not certain. The sequence derives from a human donor with melanoma. The CDR3 DNA is TGTGCCAGCAGCTTAGCAGCCAACACTGAAGCTTTCTTT. Translation: CASSLAANTEAFF.